A single sample gave rise to the 3 T cell receptor beta chains below, sequenced in a study of Tregs in tolerant kidney transplant recipients. Their target antigens are unknown. TCRdb's table, derived via immunoSEQ multiplex PCR, lists solely in-frame clones and lacks some. The sample includes about 590 clones, around 95% of them seen just once. The sequencing used Tregs from blood cultured with allogeneic cells, collected before the transplant. The source is a human patient who received a combined kidney and bone marrow transplant.

This sequence joins TRBV7-2 and TRBJ2-1, with a weak D call TRBD2 (5 bases). Per germline, CDR1 SGHTA and CDR2 FQGNSA. V lost 7 bases, J lost 0 bases, and 7 bases lay in between. This CDR3 has 13 amino acids. CDR3 coding DNA: TGTGCCAGCAAGCGGTTCTCCTACAATGAGCAGTTCTTC. This translates into CASKRFSYNEQFF.

This chain joins TRBV5-1 and TRBJ2-7; TRBD2 is a possible D gene (6 bases). V was pared by 5 bases and J by 2 bases, with 14 bases between. Germline V gene lookup returns CDR1 SGHRS and CDR2 YFSETQ. The CDR3 has 14 residues. The CDR3 nucleotides are TGCGCCAGCAGGGTTAGCGGAAATACCTACGAGCAGTACTTC. Its protein is CASRVSGNTYEQYF.

The table lists this clone with a few counts. This chain links TRBV11-2 with TRBJ2-5, with 9 nucleotides matching TRBD1. The V gene end was trimmed by 0 bases and the J gene end by 5 bases; junction bases not matched to a gene: 7. The germline V gene has CDR1 SGHAT and CDR2 FQNNGV. The CDR3 sequence is 16 residues long. The CDR3 nucleotides read TGTGCCAGCAGCTTAGAGGACAGGGGAGGATGGGAGACCCAGTACTTC. As protein: CASSLEDRGGWETQYF.